Given below is one TCR beta chain in context. Measured with immunoSEQ multiplex PCR; TCRdb has only the in-frame clones, and not every one. The profile shows about half a million clones, roughly 88% of them singletons. The sample is drawn from a study of blood T cell repertoires in COVID-19. About the research overall: COVID-19 samples collected from the United States, Italy and Spain covered acute and convalescent phases. PBMCs, B-cell-depleted T cells, or T cells provided the cDNA or gDNA that made up the material.

With 6 bases removed from V and 7 bases from J, the gap between germline ends came to 21 bases. Germline CDR1 reads SEHNR; CDR2 reads FQNEAQ (reference sequence). CDR3 length: 15 amino acids. Material for sequencing was peripheral blood. The rearrangement links TRBV7-9 to TRBJ1-1, with D perhaps matching TRBD1 (6 bases). This clonotype was obtained from a human donor in a cohort sampled during active COVID-19. The CDR3 loop reads CASRSNQGSGGEAFF. CDR3 coding DNA: TGTGCCAGCAGATCTAACCAGGGGAGTGGGGGTGAAGCTTTCTTT.